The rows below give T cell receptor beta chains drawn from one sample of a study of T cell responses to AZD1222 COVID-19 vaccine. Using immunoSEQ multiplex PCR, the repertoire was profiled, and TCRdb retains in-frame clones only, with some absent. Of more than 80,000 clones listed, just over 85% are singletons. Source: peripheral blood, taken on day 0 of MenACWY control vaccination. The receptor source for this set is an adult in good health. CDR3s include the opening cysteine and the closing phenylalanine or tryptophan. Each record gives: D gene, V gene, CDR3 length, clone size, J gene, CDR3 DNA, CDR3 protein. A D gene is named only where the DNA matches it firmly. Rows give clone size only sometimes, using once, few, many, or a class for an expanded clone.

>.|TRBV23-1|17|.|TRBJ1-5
TGCGCCAGCAGTCACTCGACAGGCACTAATAGCAATCAGCCCCAGCATTTT
CASSHSTGTNSNQPQHF
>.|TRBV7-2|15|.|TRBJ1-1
TGTGCCAGCAGCTTAGGAACGGGGGGCGGGACTGAAGCTTTCTTT
CASSLGTGGGTEAFF
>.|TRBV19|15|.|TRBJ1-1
TGTGCCAGTAGTATCGCGGGGCGGGGGAACACTGAAGCTTTCTTT
CASSIAGRGNTEAFF
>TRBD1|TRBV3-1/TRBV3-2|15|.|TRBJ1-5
TGTGCCAGCAGCCTCCGGACAGGGGTAAATCAGCCCCAGCATTTT
CASSLRTGVNQPQHF
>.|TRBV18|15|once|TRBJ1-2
TGTGCCAGCTCACCCGCGGGGGCCCAGCGGTATGGCTACACCTTC
CASSPAGAQRYGYTF
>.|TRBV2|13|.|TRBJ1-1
TGTGCCAGCAGTGCGGGGGATGGCACTGAAGCTTTCTTT
CASSAGDGTEAFF
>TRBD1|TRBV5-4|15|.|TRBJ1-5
TGTGCCAGCAGCGAGGACAGGGGGCGGGATCAGCCCCAGCATTTT
CASSEDRGRDQPQHF
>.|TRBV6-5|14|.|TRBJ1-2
TGTGCCAGCAGGATGACAGAGCTTAACTATGGCTACACCTTC
CASRMTELNYGYTF
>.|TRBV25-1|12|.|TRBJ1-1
TGTGCCAGCGAAGGGACGTCATCTGAAGCTTTCTTT
CASEGTSSEAFF
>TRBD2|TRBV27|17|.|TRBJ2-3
TGTGCCAGCAGGTTAAGAGAGCGGGGGGGGAGCACAGATACGCAGTATTTT
CASRLRERGGSTDTQYF
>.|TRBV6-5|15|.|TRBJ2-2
TGTGCCGGCACGGAGCAGACAGCGAACACCGGGGAGCTGTTTTTT
CAGTEQTANTGELFF
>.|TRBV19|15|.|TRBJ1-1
TGTGCCAGTAGTGCCTTTGGGTGGCGGGTCACTGAAGCTTTCTTT
CASSAFGWRVTEAFF
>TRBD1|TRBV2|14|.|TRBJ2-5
TGTGCCAGCAGTGTAGAGGGGGCCGGGGAGACCCAGTACTTC
CASSVEGAGETQYF
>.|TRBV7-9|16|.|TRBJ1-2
TGTGCCAGCAGCTCCCCCCTTACGCTTTCCATCTATGGCTACACCTTC
CASSSPLTLSIYGYTF
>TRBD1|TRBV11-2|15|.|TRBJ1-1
TGTGCCAGCAGCTGGGTAGGGACAGAGAACACTGAAGCTTTCTTT
CASSWVGTENTEAFF
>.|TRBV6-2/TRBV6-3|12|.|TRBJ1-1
TGTGCCAGCAGTCGTAGACAGACTGAAGCTTTCTTT
CASSRRQTEAFF
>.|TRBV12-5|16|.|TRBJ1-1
TGTGCTAGTGGTTTGGCAACACTGATCCTGAACACTGAAGCTTTCTTT
CASGLATLILNTEAFF
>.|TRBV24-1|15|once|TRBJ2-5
TGTGCCACCAGTGATTTGCAATCGGGTCAAGAGACCCAGTACTTC
CATSDLQSGQETQYF
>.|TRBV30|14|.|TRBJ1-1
TGTGCCTGGAGTGTAGGGCGGTTGAACACTGAAGCTTTCTTT
CAWSVGRLNTEAFF
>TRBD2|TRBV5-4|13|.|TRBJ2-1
TGTGCCAGCAGCTTCGGGACTAACAATGAGCAGTTCTTC
CASSFGTNNEQFF
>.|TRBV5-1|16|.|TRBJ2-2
TGCGCCAGCAGCTTTATATCAGGGTCGAACACCGGGGAGCTGTTTTTT
CASSFISGSNTGELFF
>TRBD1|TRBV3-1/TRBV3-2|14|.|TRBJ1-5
TGTGCCAGCAGCCAAGGAACAGGGGATCAGCCCCAGCATTTT
CASSQGTGDQPQHF
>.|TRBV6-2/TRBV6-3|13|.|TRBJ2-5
TGTGCCAGCAGTCAGGTGCAACAAGAGACCCAGTACTTC
CASSQVQQETQYF
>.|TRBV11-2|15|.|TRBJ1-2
TGTGCCAGCAGCTTAGAACGGGGCGCTAACTATGGCTACACCTTC
CASSLERGANYGYTF
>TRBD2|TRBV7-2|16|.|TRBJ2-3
TGTGCCAGCAGCTTAGCGCTAGCGGTTGTCAAAGATACGCAGTATTTT
CASSLALAVVKDTQYF
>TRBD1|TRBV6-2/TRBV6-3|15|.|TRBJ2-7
TGTGCCAGCAGTGCGCTCCGGGACAGGGCCTACGAGCAGTACTTC
CASSALRDRAYEQYF
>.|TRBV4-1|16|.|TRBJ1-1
TGCGCCAGCAGCCCATTGGACATCTTGGCCTACGGCGAAGCTTTCTTT
CASSPLDILAYGEAFF
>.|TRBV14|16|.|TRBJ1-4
TGTGCCAGCAGCCTCATTGGGAACCGAAATAATGAAAAACTGTTTTTT
CASSLIGNRNNEKLFF
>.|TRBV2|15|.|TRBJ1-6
TGTGCCAGCAGTGATGGGGGGGCCCTACTCTCACCCCTCCACTTT
CASSDGGALLSPLHF
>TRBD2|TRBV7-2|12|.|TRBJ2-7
TGTGCCAGCAGCCGAGGGGAGGGACTCCCCTACTTC
CASSRGEGLPYF
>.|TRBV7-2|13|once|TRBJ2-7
TGTGCCAGCAGCTCCCGGGTCTCCTACGAGCAGTACTTC
CASSSRVSYEQYF
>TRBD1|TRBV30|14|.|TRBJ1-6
TGTGCCTGGAGAGCGGACAGGGGGGTTTCACCCCTCCACTTT
CAWRADRGVSPLHF
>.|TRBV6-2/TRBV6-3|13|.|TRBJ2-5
TGTGCCAGCAGTTACGGAGGCGGGGAGACCCAGTACTTC
CASSYGGGETQYF